The rows below give T cell receptor beta chains drawn from one sample of a study of control samples from healthy donors and cancer patients. Clones were sequenced by immunoSEQ multiplex PCR, and TCRdb holds only the in-frame ones, with some missing. The sample has about 140,000 clones, roughly 92% seen once. Material for sequencing was blood. The source is a man aged 30 to 45 in good health. Each CDR3 is given with its conserved first and last residue. A D gene is named only where the DNA matches it firmly. Clone size, where shown, is once, few, many, or a class for clones that have expanded.

J gene: TRBJ1-4; D gene: .; V gene: TRBV11-2; clone size: .; CDR3 protein: CASSLRQGGEKLFF; CDR3 DNA: TGTGCCAGCAGCTTACGGCAGGGAGGTGAAAAACTGTTTTTT
J gene: TRBJ2-7; D gene: .; V gene: TRBV11-2; clone size: .; CDR3 protein: CASSWSGGPYEQYF; CDR3 DNA: TGTGCCAGCAGCTGGAGCGGAGGCCCCTACGAGCAGTACTTC
J gene: TRBJ1-6; D gene: .; V gene: TRBV6-1; clone size: .; CDR3 protein: CASSEGGGPYSPLHF; CDR3 DNA: TGTGCCAGCAGTGAAGGTGGGGGACCTTATTCACCCCTCCACTTT
J gene: TRBJ1-6; D gene: .; V gene: TRBV3-1/TRBV3-2; clone size: many; CDR3 protein: CASSQAEIGGSPLHF; CDR3 DNA: TGTGCCAGCAGCCAAGCCGAGATTGGCGGTTCACCCCTCCACTTT
J gene: TRBJ1-1; D gene: .; V gene: TRBV19; clone size: .; CDR3 protein: CASRPTYRAMNTEAFF; CDR3 DNA: TGTGCCAGTAGACCAACCTACAGGGCGATGAACACTGAAGCTTTCTTT
J gene: TRBJ1-6; D gene: .; V gene: TRBV28; clone size: .; CDR3 protein: CATRRSSNSPLHF; CDR3 DNA: TGTGCCACTAGACGGTCTTCGAATTCACCCCTCCACTTT
J gene: TRBJ2-7; D gene: .; V gene: TRBV28; clone size: .; CDR3 protein: CASMEQGPSREQYF; CDR3 DNA: TGTGCCAGCATGGAGCAGGGACCTTCTCGCGAGCAGTACTTC
J gene: TRBJ2-7; D gene: TRBD2; V gene: TRBV10-3; clone size: once; CDR3 protein: CAISVSKTSGSYEQYF; CDR3 DNA: TGTGCCATCAGTGTGTCTAAGACTAGCGGGAGCTACGAGCAGTACTTC
J gene: TRBJ1-1; D gene: .; V gene: TRBV5-1; clone size: .; CDR3 protein: CASSLAPAGNTEAFF; CDR3 DNA: TGCGCCAGCAGCTTGGCCCCAGCAGGGAACACTGAAGCTTTCTTT
J gene: TRBJ2-5; D gene: TRBD2; V gene: TRBV6-5; clone size: .; CDR3 protein: CASSYEGLAGTAQYF; CDR3 DNA: TGTGCCAGCAGTTACGAGGGACTAGCGGGGACTGCCCAGTACTTC
J gene: TRBJ2-3; D gene: .; V gene: TRBV9; clone size: .; CDR3 protein: CASSPRSLF; CDR3 DNA: TGTGCCAGCAGCCCCCGGAGCCTCTTT
J gene: TRBJ2-3; D gene: .; V gene: TRBV7-2; clone size: .; CDR3 protein: CASTTADTQYF; CDR3 DNA: TGTGCCAGCACCACGGCAGATACGCAGTATTTT
J gene: TRBJ1-2; D gene: TRBD1; V gene: TRBV19; clone size: .; CDR3 protein: CARAGWTGDYGYTF; CDR3 DNA: TGTGCCAGGGCCGGATGGACAGGGGACTATGGCTACACCTTC
J gene: TRBJ1-4; D gene: TRBD1; V gene: TRBV4-2; clone size: once; CDR3 protein: CASSQNGQGVTNEKLFF; CDR3 DNA: TGTGCCAGCAGCCAGAATGGACAGGGGGTAACTAATGAAAAACTGTTTTTT
J gene: TRBJ1-1; D gene: TRBD1; V gene: TRBV30; clone size: .; CDR3 protein: CAWNRGTEAFF; CDR3 DNA: TGTGCCTGGAACAGGGGGACTGAAGCTTTCTTT
J gene: TRBJ2-3; D gene: TRBD1; V gene: TRBV10-1; clone size: .; CDR3 protein: CASSFPRTGATDTQYF; CDR3 DNA: TGCGCCAGCAGTTTCCCCCGGACAGGGGCCACAGATACGCAGTATTTT
J gene: TRBJ2-5; D gene: TRBD2; V gene: TRBV5-1; clone size: .; CDR3 protein: CASSLAPAGGQETQYF; CDR3 DNA: TGCGCCAGCAGCTTGGCCCCAGCGGGAGGGCAAGAGACCCAGTACTTC
J gene: TRBJ2-1; D gene: TRBD2; V gene: TRBV27; clone size: .; CDR3 protein: CASSLSGVGFNEQFF; CDR3 DNA: TGTGCCAGCAGTCTTAGCGGGGTCGGCTTTAATGAGCAGTTCTTC
J gene: TRBJ1-1; D gene: TRBD1; V gene: TRBV29-1; clone size: .; CDR3 protein: CSVLFPQTGDREAFF; CDR3 DNA: TGCAGCGTTCTTTTTCCCCAGACAGGGGATCGTGAAGCTTTCTTT
J gene: TRBJ2-7; D gene: TRBD2; V gene: TRBV5-4; clone size: once; CDR3 protein: CASSKPRSGASYEQYF; CDR3 DNA: TGTGCCAGCAGCAAACCTAGGAGCGGGGCCTCCTACGAGCAGTACTTC
J gene: TRBJ2-7; D gene: TRBD2; V gene: TRBV28; clone size: few; CDR3 protein: CASSKWGTSGSSYEQYF; CDR3 DNA: TGTGCCAGCAGTAAGTGGGGGACTAGCGGGAGCTCCTACGAGCAGTACTTC
J gene: TRBJ1-4; D gene: TRBD1; V gene: TRBV28; clone size: .; CDR3 protein: CASSQQGEREKLFF; CDR3 DNA: TGTGCCAGCAGTCAACAGGGGGAACGGGAAAAACTGTTTTTT
J gene: TRBJ2-3; D gene: TRBD1; V gene: TRBV9; clone size: .; CDR3 protein: CASSGRRDRETDTQYF; CDR3 DNA: TGTGCCAGCAGCGGACGCCGGGACAGGGAAACAGATACGCAGTATTTT
J gene: TRBJ2-7; D gene: .; V gene: TRBV4-2; clone size: .; CDR3 protein: CASSQGALYEQYF; CDR3 DNA: TGTGCCAGCAGCCAAGGGGCTCTCTACGAGCAGTACTTC
J gene: TRBJ2-7; D gene: TRBD1; V gene: TRBV28; clone size: .; CDR3 protein: CASTGTGNYEQYF; CDR3 DNA: TGTGCCAGCACCGGGACAGGGAACTACGAGCAGTACTTC
J gene: TRBJ2-3; D gene: TRBD2; V gene: TRBV28; clone size: once; CDR3 protein: CASSTPNSASASGRVADTQYF; CDR3 DNA: TGTGCCAGCAGTACCCCTAATTCGGCAAGTGCTAGCGGGAGGGTAGCAGATACGCAGTATTTT
J gene: TRBJ1-3; D gene: .; V gene: TRBV6-2/TRBV6-3; clone size: .; CDR3 protein: CASSYQGSIISGNTIYF; CDR3 DNA: TGTGCCAGCAGTTACCAGGGATCTATAATTTCTGGAAACACCATATATTTT
J gene: TRBJ2-5; D gene: .; V gene: TRBV29-1; clone size: .; CDR3 protein: CSVEDPQGTYQETQYF; CDR3 DNA: TGCAGCGTTGAAGATCCCCAGGGGACGTACCAAGAGACCCAGTACTTC
J gene: TRBJ1-4; D gene: .; V gene: TRBV4-2; clone size: .; CDR3 protein: CASSQDRGGNEKLFF; CDR3 DNA: TGTGCCAGCAGCCAAGATCGGGGAGGGAATGAAAAACTGTTTTTT
J gene: TRBJ2-3; D gene: .; V gene: TRBV7-9; clone size: .; CDR3 protein: CASSLGVDTQYF; CDR3 DNA: TGTGCCAGCAGCTTAGGGGTAGATACGCAGTATTTT
J gene: TRBJ2-7; D gene: .; V gene: TRBV25-1; clone size: .; CDR3 protein: CASSVGSLGEQYF; CDR3 DNA: TGTGCCAGCAGTGTCGGTAGTTTAGGCGAGCAGTACTTC